The T cell receptor beta chain under discussion was sequenced for a study of T cells after yellow fever vaccination. Researchers made TCR cDNA using 5'RACE template switching, and this step added a universal primer site and UMIs. MiXCR, applied by TCRdb to the 5' RACE reads, yields one record per CDR3 protein. The sample consists of some 400,000 distinct CDR3 sequences, under 20% of them appearing once. V was pared by 3 bases and J by 0 bases, with 4 bases between. This CDR3 contains 14 residues. Germline-derived CDR1 and CDR2 are SGHRS and YFSETQ. This clonotype has at least ten counts. The gene calls are TRBV5-1 and TRBJ2-6; D ambiguous. Sequenced material: PBMCs, taken before the yellow fever booster vaccination. This TCR was sampled from a man between 18 and 29 years old who received the YFV17D yellow fever vaccine. The CDR3 spells CASSSRSGANVLTF. CDR3 nucleotide sequence: TGCGCCAGCAGCTCACGCTCTGGGGCCAACGTCCTGACTTTC. The full variable domain, its missing parts supplied by reference TRBV5-1 and TRBJ2-6, is KAGVTQTPRYLIKTRGQQVTLSCSPISGHRSVSWYQQTPGQGLQFLFEYFSETQRNKGNFPGRFSGRQFSNSRSEMNVSTLELGDSALYLCASSSRSGANVLTFGAGSRLTVL.